This T cell receptor beta chain is from a study of regulatory T cells in long-lasting Graves disease. Study-wide points: Favoring TRBV28, TRBJ1-2 and TRBJ2-5 was a feature seen in persistent disease.

This clonotype was observed many times. What it recognizes is unknown. The CDR3 length is 16 residues. V lost 3 bases, J lost 0 bases, and 15 bases lay in between. Germline assignment: CDR1 DFQATT and CDR2 SNEGSKA (reference sequence). The authors built TCR beta libraries using iRepertoire HTBI primers and Arm-PCR of CDR3 regions. Using its own MiXCR run on the multiplex PCR reads, TCRdb lists one record per CDR3 protein. The table shows a few hundred thousand distinct CDR3 sequences, with 16% occurring only once. Time point of the sample: newly diagnosed GD, antithyroid drugs for less than 3 months. Researchers made the TCR library from RNA that was extracted from PBMCs. The sample was also linked to a second study, of T cells in Graves' hyperthyroidism and ophthalmopathy. Per that study: Patients having uncontrolled infection, another autoimmune disease, pregnancy or lactation were not included.

Source: peripheral blood mononuclear cells (PBMCs), taken at new diagnosis, from a patient treated with antithyroid drugs. The chain carries TRBV20-1 and TRBJ2-1, with D maybe TRBD1 (5 bases). This sequence originates from a man aged 40-50 years with Graves disease. CDR3 sequence reads: CSARSGERGSYNEQFF. Here the CDR3 DNA reads TGCAGTGCTAGGAGTGGGGAAAGGGGCTCCTACAATGAGCAGTTCTTC.